These 30 T cell receptor beta chains were sequenced from one sample in a study of T cell responses to AZD1222 COVID-19 vaccine (dated by TCRdb to the early 2020s). In the paper's terms, the time point label means: baseline before first vaccination. Receptors were amplified or captured by the immunoSEQ multiplex PCR assay. TCRdb stores this immuneACCESS table with in-frame sequences only. Part of the clones is absent; in the studies checked, under half of the shortfall reflects unresolved V genes, and no reason is known for the rest. This sample gives 110,000 to 150,000 clones in total; roughly 90% of them show up just once. The top ten constitute about 4.8% of the sample. This specimen was peripheral blood, taken on day 0 of AZD1222 vaccination. The source is an adult in good health.

This clone was observed a few times. This chain joins TRBV29-1 and TRBJ2-1, with D unresolved. Germline loops: CDR1 SQVTM, CDR2 ANQGSEA. The CDR3 has 13 amino acids. Trimming cost V 0 bases and J 8 bases, with 11 bases left between them. The CDR3 bases are TGCAGCGTTGAAGAGGCACAGAACGATGAGCAGTTCTTC. Protein product: CSVEEAQNDEQFF.

The chain is built from TRBV27 and TRBJ2-1, with TRBD2 matching 12 bases. J was trimmed by 9 bases and V by 6 bases; bases with no gene match: 9. CDR1 is MNHEY, CDR2 SMNVEV, per germline (reference sequence). The CDR3 length is 15 residues. Here the CDR3 DNA reads TGTGCCAGCAGGACCGGGACTAGCGGGTTTGTTGAGCAGTTCTTC. As protein: CASRTGTSGFVEQFF.

This rearrangement joins TRBV27 to TRBJ1-2, with D uncertain. The CDR3 is 17 amino acids. Per germline, CDR1 MNHEY and CDR2 SMNVEV (reference sequence). V lost 4 bases and J 5 bases, leaving 23 bases between the germline ends. The CDR3 DNA reads as TGTGCCAGCAGTTCCACCACAACAAGGGTTGAGGGTTATGGCTACACCTTC. Its protein is CASSSTTTRVEGYGYTF.

This clone has a handful of counts. This rearrangement joins TRBV20-1 to TRBJ1-1, with 8 bases fitting TRBD1. The CDR3 has 11 residues. Per the germline V gene, CDR1 is DFQATT and CDR2 is SNEGSKA (reference sequence). CDR3 DNA: TGCAGCTCAGGGGGCGGCACTGAAGCTTTCTTT. This gives the protein CSSGGGTEAFF.

The chain couples TRBV12-5 to TRBJ2-1; 8 nucleotides agree with TRBD1. Germline CDR1 is LGHNT and CDR2 is FRNRAP. This CDR3 has 17 residues. The V and J ends lost 0 bases and 6 bases, in that order; junction bases with no gene match: 10. Written as DNA, the CDR3 is TGTGCTAGTGGTTTGGTACTTGGGCAGGGGGCCCGCAATGAGCAGTTCTTC. Translation: CASGLVLGQGARNEQFF.

This chain joins TRBV19 and TRBJ1-6; D not certain. V was trimmed by 6 bases and J by 10 bases, leaving 13 bases between them. CDR3 length: 13 residues. The germline CDR1 and CDR2 sequences are LNHDA and SQIVND (reference sequence). CDR3 nucleotide sequence: TGTGCCAGTAGGGAGCGGTCGCGGTCACCCCTCCACTTT. Its translation: CASRERSRSPLHF.

V and J are TRBV30 and TRBJ1-5; D call uncertain. There are 13 residues in the CDR3. CDR1 is GTSNPN, CDR2 SVGIG, per germline (reference sequence). The germline V and J ends were trimmed by 5 bases and 6 bases, with 14 bases remaining between them. The CDR3 DNA is TGTGCCTGGGGTTCCAAGGGTTTTCAGCCCCAGCATTTT. Translation: CAWGSKGFQPQHF.

The chain carries TRBV6-4 and TRBJ1-4; TRBD1 is a possible D gene (5 bases). The CDR3 is 15 amino acids. Deletions cut 2 bases from V and 5 bases from J, with 12 bases between. Germline V gene data show CDR1 as MRHNA and CDR2 as SNTAGT. The CDR3 reads CASSDSGAPNEKLFF. The CDR3 DNA follows: TGTGCCAGCAGTGACAGCGGGGCTCCAAATGAAAAACTGTTTTTT.

The V gene is TRBV4-1, the J gene TRBJ1-2, with 7 bases that match TRBD1. Per the germline V gene, CDR1 is MGHRA and CDR2 is YSYEKL. The CDR3 has 17 residues. V shed 4 bases and J 4 bases; nucleotides not matched to a gene: 15. The DNA of the CDR3 is TGCGCCAGCAGCCCGTTTGGGACAGCGGGCGAGGGCTATGGCTACACCTTC. This gives the protein CASSPFGTAGEGYGYTF.

This clone was seen only once. The V gene is TRBV29-1, the J gene TRBJ1-3, with no clear D. Germline V CDR1 and CDR2: SQVTM, ANQGSEA. V lost 6 bases to trimming and J lost 0 bases, with 18 bases between them. The length of the CDR3 is 16 residues. Here the CDR3 reads CSVQSVRANSGNTIYF. CDR3 DNA: TGCAGCGTCCAGTCCGTCCGGGCTAACTCTGGAAACACCATATATTTT.

This chain connects TRBV3-1 (or the pseudogene TRBV3-2) to TRBJ1-2; a possible D gene is TRBD1 (6 bases). Trimming stripped 0 bases from V and 3 bases from J, with 14 bases between. Germline CDR1 is LGHDT and CDR2 is YNNKEL (reference sequence). This CDR3 has 16 amino acids. CDR3 protein: CASSQDRDIFHYGYTF. CDR3 coding DNA: TGTGCCAGCAGCCAAGACCGGGACATTTTTCACTATGGCTACACCTTC.

The J gene is TRBJ2-7, the V gene TRBV7-9, with 11 bases identical to TRBD1. Germline CDR1 SEHNR, CDR2 FQNEAQ (reference sequence). Trimming cost V 3 bases and J 1 base; bases outside gene matches: 5. CDR3 size: 16 residues. The CDR3 protein is CASSLKGTGGSYEQYF. CDR3 coding DNA: TGTGCCAGCAGCTTGAAAGGGACAGGGGGTTCCTACGAGCAGTACTTC.

This sequence joins TRBV7-9 and TRBJ2-7, with TRBD2 matching over 8 bases. The CDR3 contains 12 residues. The trim removed 8 bases at V and 4 bases at J, leaving 4 bases unmatched. Germline V gene data show CDR1 as SEHNR and CDR2 as FQNEAQ (reference sequence). Here the CDR3 DNA reads TGTGCCAGCGGGACTAGTAGGTACGAGCAGTACTTC. Translation: CASGTSRYEQYF.

The CDR3 sequence: CASSYEADYGYTF. CDR3 nucleotides: TGTGCCAGCAGTTACGAGGCAGACTATGGCTACACCTTC. The chain has TRBV6-5 and TRBJ1-2; D call uncertain. Trimming removed 2 bases at V and 3 bases at J, with 7 bases between. This CDR3 contains 13 residues. Per the germline V gene, CDR1 is MNHEY and CDR2 is SVGAGI.

The chain is built from TRBV5-4 and TRBJ1-1; weak D call: TRBD1 (5 bases). CDR3 length: 16 amino acids. With 4 bases removed from V and 0 bases from J, the gap between germline ends came to 16 bases. Germline V lookup: CDR1 SGHNT, CDR2 YYREEE (reference sequence). Here the CDR3 reads CASSPGDGILNTEAFF. The CDR3 region has the DNA TGTGCCAGCAGCCCCGGGGACGGAATTTTGAACACTGAAGCTTTCTTT. Drawing the rest from reference TRBV5-4 and TRBJ1-1, the complete variable domain is ETGVTQSPTHLIKTRGQQVTLRCSSQSGHNTVSWYQQALGQGPQFIFQYYREEENGRGNFPPRFSGLQFPNYSSELNVNALELDDSALYLCASSPGDGILNTEAFFGQGTRLTVV.

V and J are TRBV6-5 and TRBJ1-6; 7 bases map to TRBD1. Looked up from germline, CDR1 is MNHEY and CDR2 is SVGAGI. The CDR3 sequence is 15 residues long. The trim removed 0 bases at V and 8 bases at J, leaving 4 bases unmatched. The DNA of the CDR3 is TGTGCCAGCAGTTACTCGCCAGGGGGAGATTCACCCCTCCACTTT. This sequence encodes CASSYSPGGDSPLHF.

The chain is built from TRBV15 and TRBJ2-3; TRBD2 matches at 8 bases. The CDR3 runs to 16 residues. V was clipped by 1 base and J by 6 bases; unmatched bases: 9. Germline loops: CDR1 LNHNV, CDR2 YYDKDF (reference sequence). The CDR3 loop reads CATSRVSGGTSDTQYF. CDR3 sequence (DNA): TGTGCCACCAGCAGAGTGAGCGGGGGAACATCCGATACGCAGTATTTT.

In the case of this clone: The sample carries other DNA sequences with the same CDR3. V gene TRBV18 combines with J gene TRBJ2-5, with D unresolved. From germline, CDR1 is KGHSH and CDR2 LQKENI. The CDR3 is 11 residues long. Trimming took off 6 bases at V and 2 bases at J, with 4 bases between the two ends. CDR3: CASSRQETQYF. The CDR3 DNA sequence: TGTGCCAGCTCCCGTCAAGAGACCCAGTACTTC.

The gene calls are TRBV6-6 and TRBJ1-2; D uncertain. Trimming shortened V by 4 bases and J by 1 base, and 13 bases separated the two germline ends. The germline V gene has CDR1 MNHNY and CDR2 SVGAGI (reference sequence). The CDR3 runs to 15 residues. In DNA form, the CDR3 reads TGTGCCAGCAGTTCCCCGAAAGATGGTAACTATGGCTACACCTTC. Translation: CASSSPKDGNYGYTF.

The chain couples TRBV20-1 to TRBJ1-2; D call uncertain. V gave up 3 bases and J gave up 4 bases, with 6 bases separating them. Germline V gene sequence: CDR1 DFQATT, CDR2 SNEGSKA (reference sequence). The CDR3 consists of 11 residues. CDR3 nucleotides: TGCAGTGCTAGGCCACCCTATGGCTACACCTTC. Translation: CSARPPYGYTF.

V gene TRBV10-3 combines with J gene TRBJ1-2; D remains ambiguous. Per the germline V gene, CDR1 is ENHRY and CDR2 is SYGVKD. The CDR3 extends over 13 amino acids. V was cut by 0 bases and J by 6 bases, with 8 bases left in between. CDR3 nucleotide sequence: TGTGCCATCAGTGAGTCTTCGGGAAATGGCTACACCTTC. It specifies CAISESSGNGYTF.

The gene calls are TRBV29-1 and TRBJ1-4; no clear D. The CDR3 has 13 amino acids. The germline V and J ends were trimmed by 4 bases and 8 bases, with 14 bases remaining between them. Germline loops: CDR1 SQVTM, CDR2 ANQGSEA. This CDR3 reads CSVVEGPLEKLFF. DNA for the CDR3: TGCAGCGTTGTAGAAGGGCCTCTCGAAAAACTGTTTTTT.

The count of this clone is one. The chain uses TRBV18 and TRBJ1-1, with D hard to call. V gave up 3 bases and J gave up 0 bases, with 14 bases separating them. The germline CDR1 and CDR2 sequences are KGHSH and LQKENI. CDR3 size: 16 residues. The CDR3 DNA reads as TGTGCCAGCTCACCCCACGCGGGTTCGATGAACACTGAAGCTTTCTTT. It translates to CASSPHAGSMNTEAFF.

The V and J genes are TRBV12-3 or TRBV12-4 and TRBJ2-5; D ambiguous. The CDR3 totals 11 residues. Trimming took 4 bases from V and 9 from J, leaving 9 bases between them. The CDR3, as DNA: TGTGCCAGCAGTTCGAAGTTGGCCCAGTACTTC. Amino acid sequence: CASSSKLAQYF.

This chain joins TRBV6-6 and TRBJ2-7, with D possibly TRBD1 on 5 matching bases. Germline lookup yields CDR1 MNHNY and CDR2 SVGAGI (reference sequence). This CDR3 has 13 residues. Trimming took 2 bases from V and 7 from J, leaving 12 bases between them. This CDR3 reads CASSYQQAPEQYF. As DNA, the CDR3 is TGTGCCAGCAGTTACCAACAGGCGCCTGAGCAGTACTTC.

The chain joins TRBV5-6 to TRBJ1-5; D is perhaps TRBD1 (6 bases). In germline, CDR1 is SGHDT, CDR2 YYEEEE. This CDR3 is 13 amino acids long. V lost 6 bases and J lost 6, with 13 bases in between. CDR3 coding DNA: TGTGCCAGCAACCTCGGGGGGCTTCAGCCCCAGCATTTT. Translated: CASNLGGLQPQHF.

In the case of this clone: Compared with germline, one end of the junction differs, possibly owing to a read error. The CDR3 reads CASSPNFRASPDF. The DNA for the CDR3 is TGTGCCAGTAGTCCGAATTTCCGGGCCTCCCCCGACTTC. The V and J genes are TRBV19 and TRBJ2-7; D gene unclear. CDR1 is LNHDA, CDR2 SQIVND, per germline (reference sequence). This CDR3 has 13 amino acids.

The chain recombines TRBV19 with TRBJ1-1; D remains ambiguous. Trimming took 4 bases from V and 0 from J, leaving 12 bases between them. Germline CDR1 and CDR2: LNHDA and SQIVND (reference sequence). This CDR3 is built from 15 residues. CDR3 DNA sequence: TGTGCCAGTAGTAATCGACAAAGGATGAACACTGAAGCTTTCTTT. This gives the protein CASSNRQRMNTEAFF.

This chain connects TRBV7-9 to TRBJ1-6; a possible D gene is TRBD1 (5 bases). Germline lookup yields CDR1 SEHNR and CDR2 FQNEAQ (reference sequence). The V and J ends lost 3 bases and 8 bases respectively, with 11 bases between them. This CDR3 spans 14 amino acids. The chain's CDR3 is CASSFRGSDSPLHF. As DNA, the CDR3 is TGTGCCAGCAGCTTCCGGGGGTCTGATTCACCCCTCCACTTT. The full variable domain, its missing parts supplied by reference TRBV7-9 and TRBJ1-6, is DTGVSQNPRHKITKRGQNVTFRCDPISEHNRLYWYRQTLGQGPEFLTYFQNEAQLEKSRLLSDRFSAERPKGSFSTLEIQRTEQGDSAMYLCASSFRGSDSPLHFGNGTRLTVT.

The rearrangement uses TRBV7-2 and TRBJ2-1; possibly TRBD2 for D (5 bases). V lost 5 bases and J lost 0, with 14 bases in between. The CDR3 has 16 residues. CDR1 and CDR2 from the germline V gene are SGHTA and FQGNSA. The CDR3 nucleotides are TGTGCCAGCAGCCACTGGCGGACTGACTCCTACAATGAGCAGTTCTTC. Its protein product is CASSHWRTDSYNEQFF.